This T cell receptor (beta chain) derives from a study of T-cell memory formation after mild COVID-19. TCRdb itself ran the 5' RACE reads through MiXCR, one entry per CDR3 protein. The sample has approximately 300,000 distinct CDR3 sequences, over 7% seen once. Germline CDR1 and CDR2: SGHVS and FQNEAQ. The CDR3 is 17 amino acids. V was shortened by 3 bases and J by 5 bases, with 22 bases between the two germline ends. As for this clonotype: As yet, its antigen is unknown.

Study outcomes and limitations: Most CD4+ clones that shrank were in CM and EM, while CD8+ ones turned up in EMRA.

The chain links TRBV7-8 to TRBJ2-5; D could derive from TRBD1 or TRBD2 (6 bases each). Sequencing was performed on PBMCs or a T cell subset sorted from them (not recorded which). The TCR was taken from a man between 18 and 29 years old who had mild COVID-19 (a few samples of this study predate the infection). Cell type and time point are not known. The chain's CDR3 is CASSLGTRRGSGETQYF. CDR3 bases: TGTGCCAGCAGCTTGGGAACACGTAGGGGGAGCGGGGAGACCCAGTACTTC.